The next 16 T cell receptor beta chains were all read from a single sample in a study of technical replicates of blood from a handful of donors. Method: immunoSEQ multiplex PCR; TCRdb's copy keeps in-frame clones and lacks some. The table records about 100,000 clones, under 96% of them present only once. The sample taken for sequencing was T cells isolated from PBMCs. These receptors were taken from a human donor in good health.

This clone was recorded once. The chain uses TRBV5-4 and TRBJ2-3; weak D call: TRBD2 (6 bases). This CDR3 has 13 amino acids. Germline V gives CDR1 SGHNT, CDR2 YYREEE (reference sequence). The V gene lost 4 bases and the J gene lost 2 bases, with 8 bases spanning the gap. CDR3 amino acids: CASSAGSTDTQYF. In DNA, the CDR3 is TGTGCCAGCAGCGCGGGATCCACAGATACGCAGTATTTT.

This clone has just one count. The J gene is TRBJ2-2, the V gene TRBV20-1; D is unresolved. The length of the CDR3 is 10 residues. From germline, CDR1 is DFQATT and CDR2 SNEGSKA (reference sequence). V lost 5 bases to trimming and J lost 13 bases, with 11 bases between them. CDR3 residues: CSAALGLLFF. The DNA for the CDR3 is TGCAGTGCTGCACTCGGGTTGCTGTTTTTT.

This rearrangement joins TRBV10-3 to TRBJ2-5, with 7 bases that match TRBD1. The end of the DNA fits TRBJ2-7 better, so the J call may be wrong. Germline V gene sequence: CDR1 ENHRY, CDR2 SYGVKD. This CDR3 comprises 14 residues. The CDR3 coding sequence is TGTGCCATCAGTCGCGATCTACAGGGGAGCGAGCAGTACTTC. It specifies CAISRDLQGSEQYF.

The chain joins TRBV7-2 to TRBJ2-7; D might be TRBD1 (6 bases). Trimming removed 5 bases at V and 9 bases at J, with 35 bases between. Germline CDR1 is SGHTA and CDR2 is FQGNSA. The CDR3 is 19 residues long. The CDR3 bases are TGTGCCAGCAGCACCTTCCGGATTTTATCGAGTGTATCGATGGGGGCGCAGTACTTC. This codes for CASSTFRILSSVSMGAQYF.

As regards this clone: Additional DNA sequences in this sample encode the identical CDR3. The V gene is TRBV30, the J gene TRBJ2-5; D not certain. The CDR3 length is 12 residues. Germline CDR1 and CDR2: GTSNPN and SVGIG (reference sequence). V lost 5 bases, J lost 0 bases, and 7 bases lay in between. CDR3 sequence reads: CAWSYNQETQYF. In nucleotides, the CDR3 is TGTGCCTGGTCGTACAACCAAGAGACCCAGTACTTC. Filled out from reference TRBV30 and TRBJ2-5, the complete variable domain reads SQTIHQWPATLVQPVGSPLSLECTVEGTSNPNLYWYRQAAGRGLQLLFYSVGIGQISSEVPQNLSASRPQDRQFILSSKKLLLSDSGFYLCAWSYNQETQYFGPGTRLLVL.

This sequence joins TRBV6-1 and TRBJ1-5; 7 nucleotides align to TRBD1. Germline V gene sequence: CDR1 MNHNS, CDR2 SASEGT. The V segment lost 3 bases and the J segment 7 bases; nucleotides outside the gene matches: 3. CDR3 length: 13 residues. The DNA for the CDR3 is TGTGCCAGCAGTGACAGGGGGGCCCAGCCCCAGCATTTT. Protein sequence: CASSDRGAQPQHF.

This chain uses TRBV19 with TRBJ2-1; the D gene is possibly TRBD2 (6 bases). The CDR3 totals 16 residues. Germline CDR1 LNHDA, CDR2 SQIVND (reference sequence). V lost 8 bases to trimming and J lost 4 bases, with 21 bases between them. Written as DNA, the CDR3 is TGTGCCAGTTCACCCCAGGGACTGACCCCTTACAATGAGCAGTTCTTC. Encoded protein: CASSPQGLTPYNEQFF.

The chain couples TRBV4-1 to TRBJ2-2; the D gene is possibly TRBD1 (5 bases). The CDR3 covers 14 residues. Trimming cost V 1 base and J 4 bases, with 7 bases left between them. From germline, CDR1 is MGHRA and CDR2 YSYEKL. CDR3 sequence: CASSQARVTGELFF. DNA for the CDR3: TGCGCCAGCAGCCAAGCCAGGGTCACCGGGGAGCTGTTTTTT.

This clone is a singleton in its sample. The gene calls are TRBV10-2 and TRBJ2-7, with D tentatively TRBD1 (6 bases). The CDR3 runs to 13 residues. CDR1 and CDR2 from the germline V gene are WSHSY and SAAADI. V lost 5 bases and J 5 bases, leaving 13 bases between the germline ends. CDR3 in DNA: TGCGCCAGCAGTCCAGGTTGGGGGCACGAGCAGTACTTC. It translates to CASSPGWGHEQYF.

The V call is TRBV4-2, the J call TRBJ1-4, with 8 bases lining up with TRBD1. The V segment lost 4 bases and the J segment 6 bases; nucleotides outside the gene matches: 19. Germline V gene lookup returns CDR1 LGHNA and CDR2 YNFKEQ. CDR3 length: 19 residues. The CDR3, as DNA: TGTGCCAGCAGCCGAGGCAGGACAGGGAATAATAGGTTTTATGAAAAACTGTTTTTT. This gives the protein CASSRGRTGNNRFYEKLFF.

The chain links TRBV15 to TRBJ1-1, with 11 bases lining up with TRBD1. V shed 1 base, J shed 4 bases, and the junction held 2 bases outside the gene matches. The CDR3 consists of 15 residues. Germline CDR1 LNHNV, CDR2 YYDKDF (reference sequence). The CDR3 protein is CATSRVGTGGTEAFF. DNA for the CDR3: TGTGCCACCAGCAGAGTTGGGACAGGGGGCACTGAAGCTTTCTTT.

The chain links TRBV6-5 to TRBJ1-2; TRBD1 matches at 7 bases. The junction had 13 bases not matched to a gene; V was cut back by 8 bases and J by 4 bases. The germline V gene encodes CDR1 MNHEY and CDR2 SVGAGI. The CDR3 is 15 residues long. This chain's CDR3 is CASHGPRDSPYGYTF. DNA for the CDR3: TGTGCCAGCCACGGACCACGGGACAGCCCCTATGGCTACACCTTC.

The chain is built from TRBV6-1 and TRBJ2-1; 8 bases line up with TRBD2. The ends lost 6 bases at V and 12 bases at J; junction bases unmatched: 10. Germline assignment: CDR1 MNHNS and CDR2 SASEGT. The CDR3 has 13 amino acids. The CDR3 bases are TGTGCCAGCAGCACCCGGGAGGGACTAACGCAGTTCTTC. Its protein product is CASSTREGLTQFF.

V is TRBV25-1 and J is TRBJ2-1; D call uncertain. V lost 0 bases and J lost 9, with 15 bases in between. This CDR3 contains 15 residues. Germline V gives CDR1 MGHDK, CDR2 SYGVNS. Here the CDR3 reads CASSEYTSRSTEQFF. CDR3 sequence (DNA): TGTGCCAGCAGTGAATATACCTCCCGGAGCACTGAGCAGTTCTTC.

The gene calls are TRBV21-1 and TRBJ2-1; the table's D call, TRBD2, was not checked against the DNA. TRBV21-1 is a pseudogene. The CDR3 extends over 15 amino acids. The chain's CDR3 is CASSKERPGDNEQFF. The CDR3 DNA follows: TGTGCCAGCAGCAAAGAGCGACCGGGAGACAATGAGCAGTTCTTC.

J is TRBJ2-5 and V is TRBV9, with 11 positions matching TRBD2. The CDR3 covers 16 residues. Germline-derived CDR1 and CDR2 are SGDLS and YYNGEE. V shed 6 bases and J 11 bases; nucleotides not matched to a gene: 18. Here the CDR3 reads CASTPLGTSGIWEQYF. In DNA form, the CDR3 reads TGTGCCAGCACCCCCTTGGGGACTAGCGGTATATGGGAGCAGTACTTC.